The count of the clone carrying this T cell receptor (beta chain) is one. The antigen remains undetermined. Indicated time point: week 35, safety follow-up. What each vaccine dose contained was 300 ug of mutant IDH1 20-mer peptide, accompanied by topical imiquimod. Some clones are missing from TCRdb's copy, which holds only in-frame ones; the method was immunoSEQ multiplex PCR. The sample holds tens of thousands of clones, around four fifths seen once. The sample is drawn from a study of a mutant IDH1 vaccine in newly diagnosed glioma. Germline values: CDR1 MDHEN, CDR2 SYDVKM. The CDR3 has 14 amino acids. Trimming removed 2 bases from V and 6 bases from J, with 11 bases in between.

This TCR derives from a man aged 25-40 years with glioma. The sample in question was PBMCs, obtained from a glioma patient whose treatment included an IDH1 peptide vaccine. The gene calls are TRBV28 and TRBJ1-5; D perhaps matches TRBD1 (5 bases). In DNA, the CDR3 is TGTGCCAGCAGTTTAGGCGTGGGACGTCAGCCCCAGCATTTT. Translating it yields CASSLGVGRQPQHF.